This T cell receptor beta chain came from a study of early T cells in non-severe SARS-CoV-2 infection. This clonotype was found many times. This CDR3 comprises 11 residues. Trimming shortened V by 4 bases and J by 14 bases, and 12 bases separated the two germline ends. Germline V gene data show CDR1 as LNHDA and CDR2 as SQIVND (reference sequence). TCRdb reprocessed the 5' RACE reads via MiXCR and lists one record per CDR3 protein. This table has roughly 50,000 distinct CDR3 sequences, more than 5.5% appearing once. This receptor was obtained from an adult who was a healthcare worker with PCR-confirmed SARS-CoV-2 infection or an uninfected control (not recorded which). The source material was whole blood, sampled at baseline. The V gene is TRBV19, the J gene TRBJ2-1, with D perhaps matching TRBD2 (6 bases). The CDR3 is CASSTLGLEFF. The CDR3 nucleotides are TGTGCCAGTAGTACCTTGGGACTTGAGTTCTTC.